This record concerns one T cell receptor (beta chain) sequence. Other DNA sequences within the sample encode an identical CDR3. These data belong to a study of blood T cell repertoires in COVID-19. Background on the study: The analysed material was cDNA or gDNA that came from T cells, B-cell-depleted T cells, or PBMCs.

The J segment lost 2 bases and the V segment lost 3 bases, leaving 6 bases of the junction unmatched. Germline loops: CDR1 LGHDT, CDR2 YNNKEL (reference sequence). CDR3 length equals 16 residues. Profiling relied on immunoSEQ multiplex PCR, and the TCRdb table lists in-frame clones only, not all of them. The sample lists 350,000 to 400,000 clones; 85% to 90% were seen once. V and J are TRBV3-1 (or the pseudogene TRBV3-2) and TRBJ2-3; 9 bases map to TRBD2. The sequenced material came from PBMCs or T cells enriched from blood (not recorded which). The receptor was isolated from a woman in her 30s with acute COVID-19. DNA for the CDR3: TGTGCCAGCAGCCAGGCAAGCGGGGGGATCACAGATACGCAGTATTTT. It translates to CASSQASGGITDTQYF.